These 28 T cell receptor beta chains share one sample of origin, sequenced in a study of T cell repertoires in cytomegalovirus infection (dated by TCRdb to about 2019). Sequencing instrument: Illumina HiSeq 1500. Through fastp at Q25 and MiXCR, TCRdb rebuilt clones from the public reads, retaining in-frame beta chains. Each entry merges the rows of one CDR3 protein and shows their most common DNA and genes. The sample records about 230,000 distinct CDR3 sequences, roughly 6.5% of which are singletons. The ten largest clones add up to under 7% of the sample. The sample consisted of PBMCs. The receptors here all came from a human donor in good health (CMV status not recorded). Some clones in this sample may be carry-over from other donors' samples.

This clonotype has ten or more counts. The V call is TRBV5-5, the J call TRBJ1-2; D not certain. Between the trimmed V and J ends, which lost 2 bases and 5 bases, there was a span of 10 bases. CDR3 length: 13 amino acids. The germline gives CDR1 SGHKS, CDR2 YYEKEE (reference sequence). The chain's CDR3 is CASSFGQRYGYTF. The CDR3 DNA reads TGTGCCAGCAGCTTCGGCCAGAGGTATGGCTACACCTTC.

Comments on this clonotype: This may stem from a read error, because a much larger clone lies one nucleotide away. The rearrangement links TRBV10-3 to TRBJ2-2, with D unclear. The CDR3 runs to 14 residues. Germline V gives CDR1 ENHRY, CDR2 SYGVKD. CDR3 nucleotides: TGTGCCAGCAGTGTTAAGGGATCCACCGGGGAGCTGTTTTTT. Residues: CASSVKGSTGELFF.

This clonotype was seen repeatedly, ten times or more. V is TRBV7-6 and J is TRBJ2-5; 7 nucleotides match TRBD1. The CDR3 runs to 16 residues. Trimming removed 4 bases from V and 4 bases from J; junction bases left unmatched: 12. Germline-derived CDR1 and CDR2 are SGHVS and FNYEAQ. The CDR3 region has the DNA TGTGCCAGCAGCTCACAGGGACAGACCTACGTAGAGACCCAGTACTTC. It codes for CASSSQGQTYVETQYF.

In its sample, this clonotype was seen many times. The chain has TRBV9 and TRBJ1-6; D is unclear. The CDR3 loop spans 16 amino acids. The V end was cut by 4 bases, the J end by 7 bases, with 18 bases between. In germline, CDR1 is SGDLS, CDR2 YYNGEE. Here the CDR3 DNA reads TGTGCCAGCAGCCCTCGAATTGAAGGCCTAAATTCACCCCTCCACTTT. Protein: CASSPRIEGLNSPLHF.

This clonotype occurred many times. The chain employs TRBV7-2 and TRBJ2-1, with D perhaps matching TRBD2 (6 bases). The CDR3 contains 14 residues. CDR1 is SGHTA and CDR2 is FQGNSA in the germline V gene. The V and J ends lost 2 bases and 12 bases respectively, with 17 bases between them. The CDR3, as DNA: TGTGCCAGCAGCTTAAAAGGAGGCGGGGCCAGGCAGTTCTTC. Encoded protein: CASSLKGGGARQFF.

In its sample, this clonotype was seen a few times. This chain joins TRBV28 and TRBJ2-5; 10 bases are a match to TRBD1. Germline V gene lookup returns CDR1 MDHEN and CDR2 SYDVKM. V trimming: 6 bases; J trimming: 7 bases; junction bases outside the gene matches: 8. The CDR3 has 14 amino acids. CDR3 protein: CASSMGQGRGTQYF. As DNA, the CDR3 is TGTGCCAGCAGCATGGGACAGGGGAGGGGGACCCAGTACTTC.

This clonotype was counted ten times or more. The V call is TRBV2, the J call TRBJ2-5, with TRBD1 identical over 7 bases. The CDR3 totals 13 residues. V lost 10 bases, J lost 1 base, and 6 bases stayed unmatched. Looked up from germline, CDR1 is SNHLY and CDR2 is FYNNEI. CDR3 sequence: CAILRQGQETQYF. The CDR3 region has the DNA TGTGCCATACTTAGACAGGGCCAAGAGACCCAGTACTTC.

This clonotype occurred a few times. The chain recombines TRBV20-1 with TRBJ1-1; no clear D. The V gene lost 1 base and the J gene lost 8 bases, with 8 bases spanning the gap. The V gene's germline CDR1 is DFQATT and CDR2 SNEGSKA (reference sequence). The CDR3 extends over 11 amino acids. The CDR3 coding sequence is TGCAGTGCTAGAGCCCCTGGGGAAGCTTTCTTT. This codes for CSARAPGEAFF.

The sample holds a few counts of this clonotype. V gene TRBV5-1 combines with J gene TRBJ2-7; possibly TRBD1 or TRBD2 for D (5 bases each). The CDR3 has 14 amino acids. CDR1 and CDR2 (germline): SGHRS, YFSETQ. Trimming removed 6 bases from V and 0 bases from J, with 13 bases in between. The CDR3 region has the DNA TGCGCCAGCACCACAGAGGGGAGCTCCTACGAGCAGTACTTC. It is translated as CASTTEGSSYEQYF.

This clonotype was seen many times. The chain links TRBV13 to TRBJ1-2; TRBD1 might be the D (6 bases). This CDR3 has 18 residues. The V end was cut by 5 bases, the J end by 4 bases, with 26 bases between. The germline V gene encodes CDR1 PRHDT and CDR2 FYEKMQ (reference sequence). The CDR3 DNA follows: TGTGCCAGCAGCGTATCCGGGACAACAATAGGGGTTATCTATGGCTACACCTTC. Translated, it gives CASSVSGTTIGVIYGYTF. The entire variable domain, with the rest obtained from reference TRBV13 and TRBJ1-2, is as follows: AAGVIQSPRHLIKEKRETATLKCYPIPRHDTVYWYQQGPGQDPQFLISFYEKMQSDKGSIPDRFSAQQFSDYHSELNMSSLELGDSALYFCASSVSGTTIGVIYGYTFGSGTRLTVV.

This clonotype was picked up many times. V usage is TRBV29-1 and J usage is TRBJ2-7; D not resolved. Germline-derived CDR1 and CDR2 are SQVTM and ANQGSEA. The CDR3 loop spans 10 amino acids. Trimming left V 4 bases short and J 9 bases short, with 10 bases between. CDR3 in DNA: TGCAGCGTTGTAAACGGTGTGCAGTACTTC. Protein sequence: CSVVNGVQYF.

This clonotype was detected ten times or more. V usage is TRBV6-2 or TRBV6-3 and J usage is TRBJ2-1; the D is unclear. The germline V gene has CDR1 MNHEY and CDR2 SVGEGT. The CDR3 totals 12 residues. The germline V and J ends were trimmed by 2 bases and 5 bases, with 4 bases remaining between them. Here the CDR3 DNA reads TGTGCCAGCAGTTACGTAGACAATGAGCAGTTCTTC. Translating gives CASSYVDNEQFF.

This clonotype was found many times. This chain uses TRBV7-2 with TRBJ1-5; tentatively, D is TRBD1 (6 bases). Per germline, CDR1 SGHTA and CDR2 FQGNSA. V was cut by 5 bases and J by 9 bases, with 11 bases left in between. The CDR3 has 12 residues. This CDR3 reads CASSPGVPPQHF. In nucleotides, the CDR3 is TGTGCCAGCAGCCCAGGGGTTCCGCCCCAGCATTTT.

This clonotype was seen at least ten times. The gene calls are TRBV6-5 and TRBJ2-3; possible D gene TRBD2, 5 bases. Germline V gene data show CDR1 as MNHEY and CDR2 as SVGAGI. V was cut by 0 bases and J by 3 bases, with 7 bases left in between. The CDR3 is 14 residues long. CDR3: CASSYSEETDTQYF. The CDR3 DNA follows: TGTGCCAGCAGTTACTCGGAGGAGACAGATACGCAGTATTTT.

In its sample, this clonotype was seen many times. The rearrangement joins TRBV10-3 to TRBJ1-1; TRBD1 is a possible D gene (5 bases). V was clipped by 2 bases and J by 5 bases, with 12 bases between them. Germline loops: CDR1 ENHRY, CDR2 SYGVKD. This CDR3 has 14 amino acids. The CDR3: CAISEVSEGTEAFF. The DNA of the CDR3 is TGTGCCATCAGTGAGGTTTCCGAGGGGACTGAAGCTTTCTTT.

This clonotype was picked up a small number of times. The genes are TRBV7-8 and TRBJ1-1; D ambiguous. V was shortened by 4 bases and J by 4 bases, with 13 bases between the two germline ends. CDR1 and CDR2 from the germline V gene are SGHVS and FQNEAQ. The CDR3 is 14 amino acids. The CDR3 is CASSSTRVFTEAFF. The CDR3 DNA reads TGTGCCAGCAGCTCAACAAGGGTGTTCACTGAAGCTTTCTTT.

This clonotype was seen ten or more times. V usage is TRBV7-2 and J usage is TRBJ1-1; no definite D call. V was trimmed by 4 bases and J by 0 bases, leaving 12 bases between them. Germline CDR1 reads SGHTA; CDR2 reads FQGNSA. CDR3 size: 15 residues. The CDR3 DNA reads as TGTGCCAGCAGCTCCCCCCGCGGGATGAACACTGAAGCTTTCTTT. Its translation is CASSSPRGMNTEAFF. Using reference TRBV7-2 and TRBJ1-1 for the parts outside the CDR3, the full variable domain is GAGVSQSPSNKVTEKGKDVELRCDPISGHTALYWYRQSLGQGLEFLIYFQGNSAPDKSGLPSDRFSAERTGGSVSTLTIQRTQQEDSAVYLCASSSPRGMNTEAFFGQGTRLTVV.

At least ten counts were recorded for this clonotype. The chain is built from TRBV7-7 and TRBJ2-5, with 9 bases lining up with TRBD1. The CDR3 contains 14 residues. Germline V gene data show CDR1 as SSHAT and CDR2 as FNYEAQ (reference sequence). V was pared by 4 bases and J by 5 bases, with 5 bases of the junction left unmatched. This chain's CDR3 is CASSYGTGFETQYF. Written as DNA, the CDR3 is TGTGCCAGCAGCTATGGGACAGGGTTTGAGACCCAGTACTTC.

This clonotype showed up many times. The chain employs TRBV12-3 or TRBV12-4 and TRBJ1-2, with D possibly TRBD1 on 5 matching bases. The CDR3 is made up of 15 amino acids. The V end was cut by 6 bases, the J end by 4 bases, with 18 bases between. In DNA, the CDR3 is TGTGCCAGCAGCCTATTGGGGGAAGGGGTCTATGGCTACACCTTC. Translated, it gives CASSLLGEGVYGYTF.

This clonotype has ten or more counts. The chain employs TRBV2 and TRBJ1-1; no definite D call. The germline V gene encodes CDR1 SNHLY and CDR2 FYNNEI. The CDR3 sequence is 13 residues long. V lost 1 base to trimming and J lost 4 bases, with 7 bases between them. CDR3 coding DNA: TGTGCCAGCAGTGAAGGGGCAGGCACTGAAGCTTTCTTT. It specifies CASSEGAGTEAFF.

Many counts were recorded for this clonotype. The chain recombines TRBV12-3 or TRBV12-4 with TRBJ2-7; TRBD2 matches 7 bases. The trim removed 7 bases at V and 5 bases at J, leaving 8 bases unmatched. CDR3 length equals 13 residues. The CDR3 bases are TGTGCCAGCACACCCGGACTAGTCAACGAGCAGTACTTC. Encoded protein: CASTPGLVNEQYF.

This clonotype was seen many times. CDR3 amino acids: CASSLYRGHRFDYGYTF. The CDR3, as DNA: TGTGCCAGCAGCTTATACAGGGGGCATAGATTCGACTATGGCTACACCTTC. The rearrangement links TRBV7-2 to TRBJ1-2; 9 nucleotides align to TRBD1. Germline trimming cut 2 bases from V and 3 bases from J; bases unmatched to any gene: 10. CDR1 is SGHTA and CDR2 is FQGNSA in the germline V gene. There are 17 residues in the CDR3. The whole variable domain, filled in from reference TRBV7-2 and TRBJ1-2, reads GAGVSQSPSNKVTEKGKDVELRCDPISGHTALYWYRQSLGQGLEFLIYFQGNSAPDKSGLPSDRFSAERTGGSVSTLTIQRTQQEDSAVYLCASSLYRGHRFDYGYTFGSGTRLTVV.

This clonotype was seen only a few times. The V call is TRBV12-3 or TRBV12-4, the J call TRBJ2-1; possible D gene TRBD1, 6 bases. This CDR3 is built from 15 residues. Trimming shortened V by 0 bases and J by 3 bases, and 9 bases separated the two germline ends. Here the CDR3 DNA reads TGTGCCAGCAGTTTAGCGGGGACATTCTACAATGAGCAGTTCTTC. Translation: CASSLAGTFYNEQFF.

This clonotype came up many times. This sequence joins TRBV24-1 and TRBJ2-5; 8 nucleotides align to TRBD2. The germline V gene encodes CDR1 KGHDR and CDR2 SFDVKD. V gave up 5 bases and J gave up 4 bases; unmatched junction bases: 2. The CDR3 runs 13 residues. CDR3 nucleotides: TGTGCCACCAGTGCGGGGGGGCGAGAGACCCAGTACTTC. The encoded protein is CATSAGGRETQYF.

This clonotype was observed many times. The chain couples TRBV4-3 to TRBJ2-7; D possibly corresponds to TRBD1 (5 bases). Germline CDR1 reads LGHNA; CDR2 reads YSLEER. V lost 0 bases to trimming and J lost 5 bases, with 20 bases between them. CDR3 length: 17 amino acids. CDR3 nucleotides: TGCGCCAGCAGCCAAGATTTATCAGGGTTGCCCAGGAACGAGCAGTACTTC. Its protein product is CASSQDLSGLPRNEQYF.

This clonotype appeared many times. The chain has TRBV20-1 and TRBJ2-1; 13 bases map to TRBD2. Germline CDR1 is DFQATT and CDR2 is SNEGSKA (reference sequence). This CDR3 is 16 amino acids long. The junction had 6 bases not matched to a gene; V was cut back by 2 bases and J by 5 bases. The CDR3 reads CSARWGLAGSNNEQFF. The CDR3, as DNA: TGCAGTGCTAGATGGGGACTAGCGGGGAGTAACAATGAGCAGTTCTTC.

The table lists this clonotype with many counts. The chain employs TRBV7-9 and TRBJ2-1; D gene uncertain. The V and J ends lost 4 bases and 3 bases respectively, with 4 bases between them. Germline V CDR1 and CDR2: SEHNR, FQNEAQ (reference sequence). The CDR3 has 12 residues. The CDR3 sequence is CASSSLYNEQFF. The CDR3 bases are TGTGCCAGCAGCTCTCTCTACAATGAGCAGTTCTTC.

This clonotype was found many times. The rearrangement links TRBV29-1 to TRBJ1-3; unclear D gene. V was trimmed by 4 bases and J by 2 bases, leaving 6 bases between them. Germline V gives CDR1 SQVTM, CDR2 ANQGSEA. This CDR3 is 12 amino acids long. The CDR3 protein is CSVGTAGNTIYF. CDR3 coding DNA: TGCAGCGTTGGGACGGCTGGAAACACCATATATTTT.